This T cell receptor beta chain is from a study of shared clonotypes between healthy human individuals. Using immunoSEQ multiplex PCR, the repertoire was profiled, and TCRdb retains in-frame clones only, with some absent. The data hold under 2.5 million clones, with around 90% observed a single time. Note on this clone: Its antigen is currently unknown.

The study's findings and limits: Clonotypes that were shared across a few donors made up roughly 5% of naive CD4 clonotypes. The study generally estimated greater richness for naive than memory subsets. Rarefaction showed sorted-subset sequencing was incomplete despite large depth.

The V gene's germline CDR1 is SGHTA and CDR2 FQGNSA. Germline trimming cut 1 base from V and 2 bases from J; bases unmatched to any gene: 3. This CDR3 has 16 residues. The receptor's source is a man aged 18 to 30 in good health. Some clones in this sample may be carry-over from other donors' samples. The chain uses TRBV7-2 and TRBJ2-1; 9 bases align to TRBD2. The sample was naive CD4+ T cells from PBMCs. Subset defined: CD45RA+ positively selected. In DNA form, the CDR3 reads TGTGCCAGCAGCTTAGTGGCGGGAGGGGCCTACAATGAGCAGTTCTTC. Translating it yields CASSLVAGGAYNEQFF.